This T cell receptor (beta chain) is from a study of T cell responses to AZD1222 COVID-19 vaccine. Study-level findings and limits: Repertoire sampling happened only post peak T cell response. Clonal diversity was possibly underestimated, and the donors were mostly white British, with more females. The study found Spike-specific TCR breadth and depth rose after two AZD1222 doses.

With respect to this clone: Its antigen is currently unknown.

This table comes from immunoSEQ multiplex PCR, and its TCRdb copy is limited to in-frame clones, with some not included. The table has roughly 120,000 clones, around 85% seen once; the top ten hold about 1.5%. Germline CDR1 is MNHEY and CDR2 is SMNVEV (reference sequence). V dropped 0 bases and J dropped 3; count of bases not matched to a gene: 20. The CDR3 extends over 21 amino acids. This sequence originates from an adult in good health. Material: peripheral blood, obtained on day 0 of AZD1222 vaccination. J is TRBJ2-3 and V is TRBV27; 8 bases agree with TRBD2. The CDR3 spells CASSLSSWSRTSLIYTDTQYF. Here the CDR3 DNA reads TGTGCCAGCAGTTTATCGTCTTGGTCGCGGACTAGCCTCATATATACAGATACGCAGTATTTT.